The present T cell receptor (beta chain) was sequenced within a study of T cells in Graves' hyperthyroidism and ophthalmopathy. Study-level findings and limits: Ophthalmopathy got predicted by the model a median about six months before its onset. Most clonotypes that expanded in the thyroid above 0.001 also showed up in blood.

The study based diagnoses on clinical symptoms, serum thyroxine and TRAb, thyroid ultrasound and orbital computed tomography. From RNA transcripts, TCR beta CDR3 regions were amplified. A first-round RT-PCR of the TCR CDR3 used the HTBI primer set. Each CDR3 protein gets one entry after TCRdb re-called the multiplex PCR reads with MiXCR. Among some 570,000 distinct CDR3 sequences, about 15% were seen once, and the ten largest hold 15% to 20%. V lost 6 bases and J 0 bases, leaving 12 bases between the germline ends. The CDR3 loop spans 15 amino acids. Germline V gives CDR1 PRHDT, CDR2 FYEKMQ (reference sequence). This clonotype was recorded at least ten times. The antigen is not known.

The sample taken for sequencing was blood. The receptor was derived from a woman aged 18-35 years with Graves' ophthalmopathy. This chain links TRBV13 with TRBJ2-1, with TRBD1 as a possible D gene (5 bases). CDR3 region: CASSPQGNSYNEQFF. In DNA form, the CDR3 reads TGTGCCAGCAGTCCTCAGGGTAACTCCTACAATGAGCAGTTCTTC.